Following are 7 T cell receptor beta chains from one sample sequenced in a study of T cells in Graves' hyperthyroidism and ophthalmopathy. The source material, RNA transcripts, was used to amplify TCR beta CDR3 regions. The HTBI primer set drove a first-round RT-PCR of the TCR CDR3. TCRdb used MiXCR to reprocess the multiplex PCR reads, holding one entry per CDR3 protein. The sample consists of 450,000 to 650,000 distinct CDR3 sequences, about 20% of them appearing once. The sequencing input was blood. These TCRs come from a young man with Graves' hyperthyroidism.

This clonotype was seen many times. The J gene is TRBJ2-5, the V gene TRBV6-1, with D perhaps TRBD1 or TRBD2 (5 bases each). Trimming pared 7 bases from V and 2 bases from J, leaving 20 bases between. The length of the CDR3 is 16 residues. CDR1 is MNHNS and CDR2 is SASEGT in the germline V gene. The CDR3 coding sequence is TGTGCCAGCACCTTCCACCGGGGCAGGGCTCAAGAGACCCAGTACTTC. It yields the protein CASTFHRGRAQETQYF.

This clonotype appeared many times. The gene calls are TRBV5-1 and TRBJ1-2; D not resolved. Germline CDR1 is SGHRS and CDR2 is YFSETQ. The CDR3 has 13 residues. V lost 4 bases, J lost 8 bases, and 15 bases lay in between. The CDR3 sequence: CASSPGPSGGYTF. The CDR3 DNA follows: TGCGCCAGCAGCCCCGGGCCGTCGGGCGGCTACACCTTC.

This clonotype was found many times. This CDR3 is CASSSRQERLYEQYF. CDR3 DNA sequence: TGTGCCAGCAGCTCCAGACAGGAGAGGCTCTACGAGCAGTACTTC. The chain joins TRBV7-2 to TRBJ2-7; possibly TRBD1 for D (6 bases). The germline V gene has CDR1 SGHTA and CDR2 FQGNSA. The V and J ends lost 4 bases and 3 bases respectively, with 16 bases between them. The CDR3 runs 15 residues.

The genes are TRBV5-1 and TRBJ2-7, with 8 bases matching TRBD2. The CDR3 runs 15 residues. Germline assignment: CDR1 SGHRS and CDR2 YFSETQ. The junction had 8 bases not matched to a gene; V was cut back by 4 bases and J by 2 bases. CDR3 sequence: CASSPRTSLPYEQYF. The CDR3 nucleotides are TGCGCCAGCAGCCCCCGGACTAGCCTTCCCTACGAGCAGTACTTC.

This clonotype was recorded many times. Written as DNA, the CDR3 is TGTGCCAGCACCAAGGGACAGGGGGAATTTGGCTACACCTTC. Protein product: CASTKGQGEFGYTF. The genes are TRBV12-3 or TRBV12-4 and TRBJ1-2, with TRBD1 identical over 11 bases. Unmatched junction bases numbered 8, after V lost 7 bases and J lost 7 bases. There are 14 residues in the CDR3.

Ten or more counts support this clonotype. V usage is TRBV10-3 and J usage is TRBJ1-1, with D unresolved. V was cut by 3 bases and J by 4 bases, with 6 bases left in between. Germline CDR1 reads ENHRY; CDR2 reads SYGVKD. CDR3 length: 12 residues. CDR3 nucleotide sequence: TGTGCCATCAGTGATAGTGGCACTGAAGCTTTCTTT. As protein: CAISDSGTEAFF.

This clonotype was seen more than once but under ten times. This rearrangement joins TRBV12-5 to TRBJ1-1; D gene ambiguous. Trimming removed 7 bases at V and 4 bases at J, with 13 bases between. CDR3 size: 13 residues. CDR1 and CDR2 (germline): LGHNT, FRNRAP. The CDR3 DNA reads TGTGCTAGTGCTCCCGTAAGAGGCACTGAAGCTTTCTTT. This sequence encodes CASAPVRGTEAFF.